This paragraph reports one TCR beta chain. What it recognizes is unknown. The repertoire was sequenced with immunoSEQ multiplex PCR; TCRdb's copy has only in-frame clones and lacks some. In the table there are around 130,000 clones, approximately 94% of which are singletons. This sample was included in a study of T cell responses to AZD1222 COVID-19 vaccine. Overall study results and limits: The repertoires were collected only after the peak T cell response.

The V gene end was trimmed by 1 base and the J gene end by 3 bases; junction bases not matched to a gene: 8. CDR1 and CDR2 from the germline V gene are LNHNV and YYDKDF (reference sequence). The CDR3 runs to 16 residues. The clonotype originates from an adult in good health. The rearrangement links TRBV15 to TRBJ2-5, with TRBD1 identical over 7 bases. The material was peripheral blood, obtained on day 0 of AZD1222 vaccination. CDR3 sequence: CATSRGDSASKETQYF. The DNA for the CDR3 is TGTGCCACCAGCAGAGGGGACAGCGCAAGCAAAGAGACCCAGTACTTC. Using reference TRBV15 and TRBJ2-5 for the parts outside the CDR3, the full variable domain is DAMVIQNPRYQVTQFGKPVTLSCSQTLNHNVMYWYQQKSSQAPKLLFHYYDKDFNNEADTPDNFQSRRPNTSFCFLDIRSPGLGDTAMYLCATSRGDSASKETQYFGPGTRLLVL.